This T cell receptor (beta chain) originates from a study of blood T cell repertoires in COVID-19. Study at large: Samples taken during acute and convalescent COVID-19 were collected in the United States, Italy and Spain. Sources were T cells, B-cell-depleted T cells, or PBMCs; the material itself was cDNA or gDNA.

During active infection, Seattle patients enrolled and were then monitored through disease. The germline V gene encodes CDR1 SGHRS and CDR2 YFSETQ. This CDR3 has 16 amino acids. Unmatched junction bases numbered 4, after V lost 0 bases and J lost 2 bases. Authors' methods: Amplification from reference gene primers served as the basis for estimated nucleated cell counts. Assay used: immunoSEQ multiplex PCR; TCRdb lists only in-frame clones, some missing. D and trimming come from the DNA, and the V and J calls and clone size come from that table. The repertoire holds about 180,000 clones, with approximately 87% as singletons.

V usage is TRBV5-1 and J usage is TRBJ1-3, with 8 bases that match TRBD1. The sequence came from a person in their 70s with COVID-19, enrolled during active disease. Specimen: peripheral blood. CDR3 residues: CASSLDGQGAGNTIYF. As DNA, the CDR3 is TGCGCCAGCAGCTTGGACGGACAGGGCGCTGGAAACACCATATATTTT.